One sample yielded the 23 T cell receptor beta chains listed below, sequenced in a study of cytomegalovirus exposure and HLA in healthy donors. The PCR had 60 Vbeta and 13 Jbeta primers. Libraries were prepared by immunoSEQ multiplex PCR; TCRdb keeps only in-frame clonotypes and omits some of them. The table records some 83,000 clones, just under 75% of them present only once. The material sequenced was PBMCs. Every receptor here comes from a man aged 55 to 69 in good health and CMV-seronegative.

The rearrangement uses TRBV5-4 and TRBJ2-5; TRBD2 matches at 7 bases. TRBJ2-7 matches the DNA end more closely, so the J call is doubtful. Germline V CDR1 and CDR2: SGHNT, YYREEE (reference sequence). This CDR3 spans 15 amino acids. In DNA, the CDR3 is TGTGCCAGCAGCTTCCCTAGCGGATCCTCCTACGAGCAGTACTTC. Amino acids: CASSFPSGSSYEQYF.

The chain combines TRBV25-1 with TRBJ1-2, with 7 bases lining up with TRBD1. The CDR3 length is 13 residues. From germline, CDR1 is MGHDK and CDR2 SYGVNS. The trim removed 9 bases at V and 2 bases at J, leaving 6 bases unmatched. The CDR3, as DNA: TGTGCCAGTCGGGGACAGCAAAACTATGGCTACACCTTC. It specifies CASRGQQNYGYTF.

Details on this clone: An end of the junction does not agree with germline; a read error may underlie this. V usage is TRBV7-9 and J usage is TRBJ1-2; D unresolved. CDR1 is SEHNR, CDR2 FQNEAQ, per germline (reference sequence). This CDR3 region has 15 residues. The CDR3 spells CSSSPVEEPFYGYTF. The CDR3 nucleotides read TGTTCCAGCAGCCCAGTGGAGGAACCCTTCTATGGCTACACCTTC.

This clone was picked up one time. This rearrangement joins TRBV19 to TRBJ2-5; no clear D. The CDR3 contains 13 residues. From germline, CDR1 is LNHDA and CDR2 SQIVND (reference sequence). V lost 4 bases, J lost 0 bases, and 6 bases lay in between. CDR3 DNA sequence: TGTGCCAGTAGTAGGCTAGACCAAGAGACCCAGTACTTC. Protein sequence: CASSRLDQETQYF.

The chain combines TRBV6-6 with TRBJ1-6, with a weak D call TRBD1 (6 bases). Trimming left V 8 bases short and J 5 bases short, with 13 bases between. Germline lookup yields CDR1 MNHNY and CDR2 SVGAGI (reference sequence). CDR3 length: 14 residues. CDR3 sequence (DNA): TGTGCCAGCGGTACAAAGGGGGATAATTCACCCCTCCACTTT. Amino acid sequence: CASGTKGDNSPLHF.

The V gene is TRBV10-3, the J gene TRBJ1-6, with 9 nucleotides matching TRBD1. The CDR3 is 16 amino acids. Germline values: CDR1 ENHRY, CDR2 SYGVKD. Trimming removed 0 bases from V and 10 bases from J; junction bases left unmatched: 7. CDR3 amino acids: CAISESRQGVGSPLHF. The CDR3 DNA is TGTGCCATCAGTGAGTCCAGACAGGGGGTCGGATCACCCCTCCACTTT.

CDR3 loop: CASSPQGTNEAFF. The CDR3 DNA reads TGTGCCAGCTCACCACAAGGGACAAATGAAGCTTTCTTT. This chain connects TRBV18 to TRBJ1-1; tentative D call: TRBD1 (6 bases). Germline lookup yields CDR1 KGHSH and CDR2 LQKENI. V lost 1 base and J 7 bases, leaving 10 bases between the germline ends. The CDR3 loop spans 13 amino acids.

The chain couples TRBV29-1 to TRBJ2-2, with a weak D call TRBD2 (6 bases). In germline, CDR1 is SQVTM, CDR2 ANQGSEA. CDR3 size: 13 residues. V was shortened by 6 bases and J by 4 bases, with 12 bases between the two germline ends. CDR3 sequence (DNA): TGCAGCGTCCGGGGGAGAAGCACCGGGGAGCTGTTTTTT. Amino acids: CSVRGRSTGELFF.

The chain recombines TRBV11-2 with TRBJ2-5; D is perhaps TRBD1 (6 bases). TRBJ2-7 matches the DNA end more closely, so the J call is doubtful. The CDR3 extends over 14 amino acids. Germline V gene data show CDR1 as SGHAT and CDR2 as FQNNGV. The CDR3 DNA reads TGTGCCAGCAGCTTGTTGACAGGTCAGAGCGAGCAGTACTTC. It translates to CASSLLTGQSEQYF.

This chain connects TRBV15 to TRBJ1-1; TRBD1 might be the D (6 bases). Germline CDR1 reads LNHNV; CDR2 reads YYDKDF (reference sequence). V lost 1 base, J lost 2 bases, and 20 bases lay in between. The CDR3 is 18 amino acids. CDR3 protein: CATSRGFFQAGENTEAFF. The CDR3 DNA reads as TGTGCCACCAGCAGAGGTTTCTTCCAGGCAGGGGAAAACACTGAAGCTTTCTTT.

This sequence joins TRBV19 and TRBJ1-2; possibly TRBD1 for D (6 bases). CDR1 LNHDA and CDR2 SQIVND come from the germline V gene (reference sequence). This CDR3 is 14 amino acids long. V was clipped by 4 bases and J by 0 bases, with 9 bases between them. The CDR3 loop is CASSTRQANYGYTF. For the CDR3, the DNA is TGTGCCAGTAGTACCCGACAGGCTAACTATGGCTACACCTTC.

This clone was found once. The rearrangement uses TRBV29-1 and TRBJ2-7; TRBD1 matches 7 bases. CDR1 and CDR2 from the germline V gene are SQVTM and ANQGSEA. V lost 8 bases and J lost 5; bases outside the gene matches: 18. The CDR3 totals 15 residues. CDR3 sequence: CSLHPLTGRLNEQYF. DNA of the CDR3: TGCAGCCTACACCCCTTGACAGGGAGATTGAACGAGCAGTACTTC.

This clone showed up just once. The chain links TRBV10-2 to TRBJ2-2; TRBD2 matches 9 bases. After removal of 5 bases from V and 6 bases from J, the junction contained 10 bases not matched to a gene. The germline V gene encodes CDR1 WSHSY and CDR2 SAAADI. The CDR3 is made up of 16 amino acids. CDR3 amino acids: CASSPMVAGAAGELFF. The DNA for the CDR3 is TGCGCCAGCAGTCCCATGGTAGCGGGGGCGGCCGGGGAGCTGTTTTTT.

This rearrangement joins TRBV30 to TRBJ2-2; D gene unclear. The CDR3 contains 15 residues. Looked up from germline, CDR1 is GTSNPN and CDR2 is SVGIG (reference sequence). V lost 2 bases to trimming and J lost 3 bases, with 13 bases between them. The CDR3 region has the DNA TGTGCCTGGAGTTGGGTGGGCGTAGACACCGGGGAGCTGTTTTTT. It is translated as CAWSWVGVDTGELFF.

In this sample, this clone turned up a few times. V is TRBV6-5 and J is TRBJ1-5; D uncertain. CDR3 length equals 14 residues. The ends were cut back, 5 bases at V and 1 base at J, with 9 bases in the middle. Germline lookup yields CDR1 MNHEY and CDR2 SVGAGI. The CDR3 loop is CASSEFMSNQPQHF. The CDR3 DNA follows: TGTGCCAGCAGTGAGTTTATGAGCAATCAGCCCCAGCATTTT.

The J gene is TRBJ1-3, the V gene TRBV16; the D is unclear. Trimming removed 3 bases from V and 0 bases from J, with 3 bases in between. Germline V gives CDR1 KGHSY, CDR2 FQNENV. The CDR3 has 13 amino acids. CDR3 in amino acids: CASSHSSGNTIYF. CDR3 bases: TGTGCCAGCAGCCACTCCTCTGGAAACACCATATATTTT.

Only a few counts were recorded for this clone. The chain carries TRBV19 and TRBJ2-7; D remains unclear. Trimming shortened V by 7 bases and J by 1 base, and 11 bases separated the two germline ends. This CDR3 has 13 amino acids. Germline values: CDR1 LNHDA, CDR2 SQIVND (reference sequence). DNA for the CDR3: TGTGCCAGTATTGGCTCTTCATCCTACGAGCAGTACTTC. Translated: CASIGSSSYEQYF.

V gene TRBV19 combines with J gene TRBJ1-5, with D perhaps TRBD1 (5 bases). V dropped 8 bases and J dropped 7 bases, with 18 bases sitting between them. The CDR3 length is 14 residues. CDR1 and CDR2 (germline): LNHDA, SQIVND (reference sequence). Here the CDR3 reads CASRVTGDGQPQHF. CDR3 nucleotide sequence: TGTGCCAGTCGTGTGACGGGGGATGGACAGCCCCAGCATTTT.

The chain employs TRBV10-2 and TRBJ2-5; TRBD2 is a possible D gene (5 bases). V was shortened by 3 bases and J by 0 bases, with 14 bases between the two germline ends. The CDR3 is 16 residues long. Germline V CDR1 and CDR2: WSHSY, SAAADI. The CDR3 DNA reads TGCGCCAGCAGTGAAATCGGGATAGGATACCAAGAGACCCAGTACTTC. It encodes CASSEIGIGYQETQYF.

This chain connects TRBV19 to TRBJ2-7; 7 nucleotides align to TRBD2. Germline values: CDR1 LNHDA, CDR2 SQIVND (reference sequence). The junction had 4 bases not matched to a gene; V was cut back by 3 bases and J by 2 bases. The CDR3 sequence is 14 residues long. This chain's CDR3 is CASSIRLAAYEQYF. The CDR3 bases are TGTGCCAGTAGTATCCGGCTAGCGGCCTACGAGCAGTACTTC.

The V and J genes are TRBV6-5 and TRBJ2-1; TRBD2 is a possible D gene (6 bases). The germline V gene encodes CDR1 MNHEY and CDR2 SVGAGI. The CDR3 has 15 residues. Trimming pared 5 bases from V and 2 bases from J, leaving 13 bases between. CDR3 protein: CASSSSWGAYNEQFF. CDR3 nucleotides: TGTGCCAGCAGTAGTTCATGGGGGGCCTACAATGAGCAGTTCTTC.

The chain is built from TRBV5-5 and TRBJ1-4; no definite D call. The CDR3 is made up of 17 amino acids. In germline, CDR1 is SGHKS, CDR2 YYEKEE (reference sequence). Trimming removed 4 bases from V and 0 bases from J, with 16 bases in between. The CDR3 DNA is TGTGCCAGCAGCCCCTCAATTGGTGGAGCAACTAATGAAAAACTGTTTTTT. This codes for CASSPSIGGATNEKLFF.

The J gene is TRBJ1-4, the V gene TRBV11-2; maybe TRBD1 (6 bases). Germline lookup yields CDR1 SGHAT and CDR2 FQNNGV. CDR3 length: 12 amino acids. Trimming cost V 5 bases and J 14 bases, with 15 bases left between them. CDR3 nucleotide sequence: TGTGCCAGCAGCGTGGGAGGGGGAAACCTGTTTTTT. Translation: CASSVGGGNLFF.